The T cell receptor beta chain described here comes from a study of blood T cell repertoires in COVID-19. About the research overall: Collection of acute and convalescent COVID-19 samples took place in the United States, Italy and Spain.

This clone was detected only once. Measured with immunoSEQ multiplex PCR; TCRdb has only the in-frame clones, and not every one. The sample holds more than 100,000 clones, 60% to 85% seen once. The CDR3 covers 14 residues. Germline assignment: CDR1 SNHLY and CDR2 FYNNEI. Trimming removed 6 bases from V and 7 bases from J, with 18 bases in between. Sequencing was done on a sample of peripheral blood. The chain links TRBV2 to TRBJ1-1, with TRBD1 as a possible D gene (5 bases). The TCR sequence derives from a man between 65 and 79 years old with acute or convalescent COVID-19. The CDR3 here is CASSSTPRVGEAFF. Written as DNA, the CDR3 is TGTGCCAGCAGCTCTACGCCCAGGGTAGGTGAAGCTTTCTTT.